This T cell receptor (beta chain) was captured in a study of CD8+CD57+ T cells in acquired aplastic anemia. Turning to the study itself: Each DNA sample taken from sorted CD4+ and CD8+ cells came to roughly 3.5 ug on average. For CD4+ cells, healthy donors had an average of roughly 11 million reads.

The CDR3 covers 16 residues. Notes on the study in general: No significant patient-versus-control difference appeared in CD8+ Simpson's diversity. There were twenty-nine CD8+ CDR3 sequences that occurred in both patients and controls.

Genomic DNA constituted the template upon which TCR beta VDJ and CDR3 profiling was performed. TCRdb reanalysed the reads using MiXCR and keeps one entry per CDR3 protein. The sample includes 400,000 to 450,000 distinct CDR3 sequences, about two thirds of them seen just once. Concerning this clonotype: Its antigen is currently unknown. A read error may produce the germline difference seen at one junction end.

Material: sorted CD4+, CD8+, or CD8+CD57+ T cells (not recorded which) from PBMCs. The TCR comes from a human donor in good health, serving as a control. The chain uses TRBV12-3 or TRBV12-4 and TRBJ1-3; D is unresolved. CDR3 region: CASSRDPHSSGNPIYF. In nucleotides, the CDR3 is TGTGCCAGCAGCAGAGATCCCCATAGCTCTGGAAACCCCATATATTTT.